This TCR beta chain was captured by sequencing in a study of CD8 T cells in Susac syndrome. Study-level findings and limits: The study's TCR sequencing and HLA analysis covered a relatively small number of individuals, and the study acknowledged this.

Trimming shortened V by 5 bases and J by 0 bases, and 14 bases separated the two germline ends. This CDR3 region has 16 residues. Germline V gene lookup returns CDR1 KGHSH and CDR2 LQKENI. Concerning this clonotype: What it binds is unknown.

Reverse transcription of about 0.45 to 1 ug RNA was carried out with random hexamers. TCRdb reprocessed the immunoSEQ multiplex PCR reads with MiXCR, giving one entry per CDR3 protein. The sample lists 150,000 to 200,000 distinct CDR3 sequences, under 95% occurring once. The authors carried out high-throughput sequencing of TCR beta. They applied it to CD8+ and CD4+ T cells obtained from blood. Negative isolation yielded CD8+ and CD4+ T cells; FACS enriched TEMRA cells. The chain carries TRBV18 and TRBJ2-1, with D unresolved. The source material was CD4+ T cells from PBMCs. This sequence originates from a human donor with multiple sclerosis. In DNA, the CDR3 is TGTGCCAGCTCAACCCTGGCCACGAGCTCCTACAATGAGCAGTTCTTC. The encoded protein is CASSTLATSSYNEQFF.